This T cell receptor beta chain was profiled in a study of blood T cell repertoires in COVID-19. On the study more broadly: Samples taken during acute and convalescent COVID-19 were collected in the United States, Italy and Spain. Sources were T cells, B-cell-depleted T cells, or PBMCs; the material itself was cDNA or gDNA.

The CDR3 runs to 14 residues. The V gene end was trimmed by 5 bases and the J gene end by 7 bases; junction bases not matched to a gene: 4. Germline V gene lookup returns CDR1 SGHTA and CDR2 FQGNSA. Profiled with immunoSEQ multiplex PCR; TCRdb holds only in-frame clones, not every one. The sample holds 150,000 to 200,000 clones, about 85% seen once. Patients in Seattle were enrolled during active infection, then followed longitudinally. The sample comprised peripheral blood. This receptor was taken from a woman older than 75 with COVID-19, enrolled during active disease. V is TRBV7-2 and J is TRBJ1-4; 10 nucleotides line up with TRBD1. The CDR3 region has the DNA TGTGCCAGCAGCACCGGGACAGGGGTTGAAAAACTGTTTTTT. As protein: CASSTGTGVEKLFF.